Below are 8 T cell receptor beta chains sequenced from a single sample in a study of T cells in Graves' hyperthyroidism and ophthalmopathy. Using RNA transcripts as the source, TCR beta CDR3 regions were amplified. TCR CDR3 regions were first amplified by RT-PCR with HTBI primers. TCRdb analysed the multiplex PCR reads with MiXCR anew, one entry per CDR3 protein. The sample shows more than 450,000 distinct CDR3 sequences, around 15% of them seen only once. Sequenced: blood. These receptors came from a woman aged 40 to 50 with Graves' hyperthyroidism.

For this clonotype: A read error is likely, as this CDR3 ends without the conserved phenylalanine or tryptophan. This chain joins TRBV5-1 and TRBJ2-2; 9 bases are shared with TRBD1. The V and J ends lost 5 bases and 1 base, in that order; junction bases with no gene match: 9. The germline V gene has CDR1 SGHRS and CDR2 YFSETQ. The CDR3 consists of 17 residues. DNA of the CDR3: TGCGCCAGCAGATCTCTTCCGGGACAGGGGAACACCGGGGAGCTGTTTTTA. This sequence encodes CASRSLPGQGNTGELFL.

The V and J genes are TRBV19 and TRBJ2-3; 7 nucleotides match TRBD2. The CDR3 runs 14 residues. The germline CDR1 and CDR2 sequences are LNHDA and SQIVND (reference sequence). V lost 5 bases and J lost 4; bases outside the gene matches: 6. The CDR3 coding sequence is TGTGCCAGTAGTCCGGGAGGTTGGGCAGATACGCAGTATTTT. Translation gives CASSPGGWADTQYF.

This chain joins TRBV19 and TRBJ2-1; D gene unclear. The ends were cut back, 10 bases at V and 4 bases at J, with 5 bases in the middle. Germline CDR1 is LNHDA and CDR2 is SQIVND (reference sequence). This CDR3 has 10 amino acids. The CDR3 DNA sequence: TGTGCCACTCGTTACAATGAGCAGTTCTTC. Its translation is CATRYNEQFF.

The rearrangement links TRBV29-1 to TRBJ2-1, with unresolved D. In germline, CDR1 is SQVTM, CDR2 ANQGSEA. This CDR3 has 14 residues. V shed 1 base and J shed 4 bases, with 11 bases lying between them. The chain's CDR3 is CSVEGGSLYNEQFF. The CDR3 bases are TGCAGCGTTGAAGGGGGTTCCCTATACAATGAGCAGTTCTTC.

In its sample, this clonotype was seen many times. The chain couples TRBV6-2 or TRBV6-3 to TRBJ2-3, with 8 positions matching TRBD2. Germline trimming cut 5 bases from V and 5 bases from J; bases unmatched to any gene: 6. Germline-derived CDR1 and CDR2 are MNHEY and SVGEGT. CDR3 length equals 14 residues. The CDR3 region has the DNA TGTGCCAGCAGTGACGGTCTAGCGGGAGATACGCAGTATTTT. Its translation: CASSDGLAGDTQYF.

This rearrangement joins TRBV27 to TRBJ2-7; D unresolved. The CDR3 extends over 14 amino acids. With 5 bases removed from V and 3 bases from J, the gap between germline ends came to 14 bases. CDR1 and CDR2 from the germline V gene are MNHEY and SMNVEV (reference sequence). In DNA, the CDR3 is TGTGCCAGCAGTCCCTCCTCGGTACTCTACGAGCAGTACTTC. Protein sequence: CASSPSSVLYEQYF.

This clonotype was counted between two and nine times. This chain joins TRBV10-1 and TRBJ2-2; 8 nucleotides agree with TRBD1. V lost 10 bases to trimming and J lost 6 bases; unmatched junction nucleotides: 7. The germline CDR1 and CDR2 sequences are WNHNN and SYGVQD (reference sequence). The CDR3 consists of 13 residues. The CDR3 region has the DNA TGCGCCACCTCGCAGGGGGCATCCGGGGAGCTGTTTTTT. Amino acid sequence: CATSQGASGELFF.

This clonotype was counted ten times or more. The chain combines TRBV20-1 with TRBJ1-1; possibly TRBD1 for D (5 bases). V dropped 0 bases and J dropped 1 base, with 9 bases sitting between them. Germline CDR1 and CDR2: DFQATT and SNEGSKA (reference sequence). The CDR3 totals 14 residues. The CDR3 reads CSARDPQGNTEAFF. The DNA of the CDR3 is TGCAGTGCTAGAGATCCGCAGGGGAACACTGAAGCTTTCTTT.